These 19 T cell receptor beta chains were all obtained from the same sample, sequenced in a study of T-cell reconstitution after alpha-beta-depleted transplantation in children. Unique molecular identifiers were incorporated into the prepared TCRbeta library. TCRdb recomputed calls from the PCR reads with MiXCR, one row per CDR3 protein. The table shows 400,000 to 500,000 distinct CDR3 sequences, with approximately 10% occurring only once. The material sequenced was PBMCs from the stem cell graft donor, taken from the stem cell graft. These receptors came from a human donor who donated a stem cell graft to a child with acute myeloid leukemia.

J is TRBJ1-2 and V is TRBV6-1, with no clear D. V was shortened by 4 bases and J by 0 bases, with 15 bases between the two germline ends. The length of the CDR3 is 16 residues. The V gene's germline CDR1 is MNHNS and CDR2 SASEGT. The CDR3 coding sequence is TGTGCCAGCAGTGCCCAGGACTTTCCGTCTAACTATGGCTACACCTTC. Translation: CASSAQDFPSNYGYTF.

This clonotype was counted a few times. This rearrangement joins TRBV27 to TRBJ2-7; D perhaps matches TRBD2 (6 bases). The ends were cut back, 4 bases at V and 6 bases at J, with 10 bases in the middle. Germline-derived CDR1 and CDR2 are MNHEY and SMNVEV (reference sequence). This CDR3 has 12 residues. CDR3 sequence: CASSSGGLEQYF. CDR3 in DNA: TGTGCCAGCAGTTCCGGAGGGCTCGAGCAGTACTTC.

This clonotype was seen once. The chain employs TRBV2 and TRBJ2-1, with no clear D. The CDR3 consists of 12 residues. Germline CDR1 and CDR2: SNHLY and FYNNEI. V lost 3 bases to trimming and J lost 4 bases, with 4 bases between them. CDR3 DNA: TGTGCCAGCAGTGATTTTTACAATGAGCAGTTCTTC. Protein product: CASSDFYNEQFF.

The V and J genes are TRBV4-2 and TRBJ2-3; 12 bases fit TRBD2. Germline V gene lookup returns CDR1 LGHNA and CDR2 YNFKEQ. Losses at the gene ends were 2 bases for V and 6 bases for J; bases not matched to a gene: 9. This CDR3 is 17 amino acids long. The CDR3 spells CASSQTTSGSYGDTQYF. In DNA form, the CDR3 reads TGTGCCAGCAGCCAAACGACTAGCGGGAGTTACGGGGATACGCAGTATTTT.

This clonotype has more than one count but fewer than ten. This sequence joins TRBV12-3 or TRBV12-4 and TRBJ2-1; TRBD2 aligns across 9 bases. V gave up 3 bases and J gave up 3 bases; unmatched junction bases: 18. The CDR3 is 20 residues long. This chain's CDR3 is CASSFRALAGALKDYNEQFF. CDR3 bases: TGTGCCAGCAGTTTTAGGGCTTTAGCGGGGGCCCTAAAGGACTACAATGAGCAGTTCTTC.

The chain carries TRBV11-2 and TRBJ2-5; possibly TRBD1 or TRBD2 for D (6 bases each). V shed 1 base and J shed 1 base, with 13 bases lying between them. The CDR3 runs to 16 residues. Germline V gene sequence: CDR1 SGHAT, CDR2 FQNNGV. CDR3 loop: CASSLGGAGVQETQYF. DNA for the CDR3: TGTGCCAGCAGCTTAGGGGGGGCCGGTGTCCAAGAGACCCAGTACTTC.

The chain carries TRBV5-1 and TRBJ1-2, with 10 bases fitting TRBD1. Germline values: CDR1 SGHRS, CDR2 YFSETQ. CDR3 length: 15 amino acids. V shed 0 bases and J 6 bases; nucleotides not matched to a gene: 5. This CDR3 is CASSLDPGQGNGYTF. The CDR3 nucleotides are TGCGCCAGCAGCTTGGACCCGGGACAGGGGAATGGCTACACCTTC.

The sample holds a few counts of this clonotype. The J gene is TRBJ1-5, the V gene TRBV5-6, with D perhaps matching TRBD1 (6 bases). This CDR3 region has 17 residues. V was trimmed by 3 bases and J by 6 bases, leaving 22 bases between them. Germline loops: CDR1 SGHDT, CDR2 YYEEEE. Here the CDR3 DNA reads TGTGCCAGCAGCTCGTCGGGACGCGGTCGAGGGGGTCAGCCCCAGCATTTT. As protein: CASSSSGRGRGGQPQHF.

This clonotype has just a few counts. This chain joins TRBV7-9 and TRBJ1-1; 9 nucleotides line up with TRBD1. Germline lookup yields CDR1 SEHNR and CDR2 FQNEAQ (reference sequence). J was trimmed by 8 bases and V by 5 bases; bases with no gene match: 6. The CDR3 totals 13 residues. The chain's CDR3 is CASSPGGTGEAFF. The DNA of the CDR3 is TGTGCCAGCAGCCCCGGTGGGACAGGGGAAGCTTTCTTT.

V and J are TRBV7-3 and TRBJ2-1, with a weak D call TRBD2 (6 bases). Looked up from germline, CDR1 is SGHTA and CDR2 is FQGTGA. The CDR3 length is 18 residues. The V end was cut by 4 bases, the J end by 3 bases, with 22 bases between. CDR3 protein: CASSSPRRGAAFYNEQFF. CDR3 nucleotide sequence: TGTGCCAGCAGCTCCCCCCGGCGGGGCGCCGCCTTCTACAATGAGCAGTTCTTC.

In this sample, this clonotype turned up a few times. This sequence joins TRBV9 and TRBJ2-1; possible D gene TRBD1, 6 bases. Between the trimmed V and J ends, which lost 2 bases and 9 bases, there was a span of 12 bases. There are 13 residues in the CDR3. The germline gives CDR1 SGDLS, CDR2 YYNGEE. CDR3 amino acids: CASSVGHWGEQFF. CDR3 coding DNA: TGTGCCAGCAGCGTGGGACACTGGGGTGAGCAGTTCTTC.

The chain recombines TRBV7-3 with TRBJ2-2; a weak D match, TRBD1 (5 bases). Between the trimmed V and J ends, which lost 0 bases and 5 bases, there was a span of 10 bases. The V gene's germline CDR1 is SGHTA and CDR2 FQGTGA. This CDR3 has 15 amino acids. The CDR3 loop reads CASSLTREETGELFF. The CDR3 nucleotides are TGTGCCAGCAGCTTAACCAGGGAAGAGACCGGGGAGCTGTTTTTT.

The gene calls are TRBV6-1 and TRBJ2-6, with D unclear. Trimming took 4 bases from V and 0 from J, leaving 7 bases between them. CDR3 length: 15 residues. Germline CDR1 and CDR2: MNHNS and SASEGT. The CDR3 loop is CASSAESSGANVLTF. CDR3 nucleotides: TGTGCCAGCAGTGCAGAAAGCTCTGGGGCCAACGTCCTGACTTTC.

This clonotype appeared many times. The rearrangement uses TRBV6-5 and TRBJ2-4; 8 bases are shared with TRBD1. This CDR3 is built from 15 residues. V was clipped by 6 bases and J by 0 bases; unmatched bases: 4. Germline CDR1 MNHEY, CDR2 SVGAGI. The CDR3 region is CASRGTGLAKNIQYF. Here the CDR3 DNA reads TGTGCCAGCAGGGGGACAGGTCTAGCCAAAAACATTCAGTACTTC.

In DNA form, the CDR3 reads TGTGCCAGCAGTATCCACGGGCGGCAGCATCACTATGGCTACACCTTC. This codes for CASSIHGRQHHYGYTF. This rearrangement joins TRBV21-1 to TRBJ1-2; TRBD1 was called by the table and not checked on the DNA. TRBV21-1 is a recognized pseudogene. This CDR3 comprises 16 residues.

A remark on this clonotype: A much larger clone sits a single nucleotide away, making a read error possible. V is TRBV12-3 or TRBV12-4 and J is TRBJ2-5, with a possible D match to TRBD2 (6 bases). V shed 0 bases and J shed 5 bases, with 16 bases lying between them. The CDR3 has 16 residues. In nucleotides, the CDR3 is TGTGCCAGCAGTTTAGCCAGCGGGCGACAATTGGAGACCCAGTACTTC. It codes for CASSLASGRQLETQYF.

This chain joins TRBV27 and TRBJ2-3; D may match TRBD1 or TRBD2 (6 bases each). The V end was cut by 3 bases, the J end by 1 base, with 14 bases between. This CDR3 is 16 amino acids long. Per the germline V gene, CDR1 is MNHEY and CDR2 is SMNVEV (reference sequence). CDR3 DNA: TGTGCCAGCAGTTTTCGGGGGCTTGGGGGCACAGATACGCAGTATTTT. This sequence encodes CASSFRGLGGTDTQYF.

This clonotype was counted a few times. V gene TRBV25-1 combines with J gene TRBJ1-2, with D possibly being TRBD1 (5 bases). Germline-derived CDR1 and CDR2 are MGHDK and SYGVNS. The CDR3 length is 13 residues. V dropped 5 bases and J dropped 8 bases, with 15 bases sitting between them. The DNA of the CDR3 is TGTGCCAGCAGTTTGGCGGGGAGGGACGGCTACACCTTC. Protein product: CASSLAGRDGYTF.

This clonotype has just a few counts. The chain has TRBV7-2 and TRBJ2-1; 7 bases line up with TRBD2. Losses at the gene ends were 5 bases for V and 10 bases for J; bases not matched to a gene: 11. This CDR3 contains 14 residues. Per the germline V gene, CDR1 is SGHTA and CDR2 is FQGNSA. The CDR3 loop reads CASSPKTSLREQFF. CDR3 coding DNA: TGTGCCAGCAGCCCCAAGACTAGCTTGAGGGAGCAGTTCTTC. The full variable domain, rest sourced from reference TRBV7-2 and TRBJ2-1, is GAGVSQSPSNKVTEKGKDVELRCDPISGHTALYWYRQSLGQGLEFLIYFQGNSAPDKSGLPSDRFSAERTGGSVSTLTIQRTQQEDSAVYLCASSPKTSLREQFFGPGTRLTVL.